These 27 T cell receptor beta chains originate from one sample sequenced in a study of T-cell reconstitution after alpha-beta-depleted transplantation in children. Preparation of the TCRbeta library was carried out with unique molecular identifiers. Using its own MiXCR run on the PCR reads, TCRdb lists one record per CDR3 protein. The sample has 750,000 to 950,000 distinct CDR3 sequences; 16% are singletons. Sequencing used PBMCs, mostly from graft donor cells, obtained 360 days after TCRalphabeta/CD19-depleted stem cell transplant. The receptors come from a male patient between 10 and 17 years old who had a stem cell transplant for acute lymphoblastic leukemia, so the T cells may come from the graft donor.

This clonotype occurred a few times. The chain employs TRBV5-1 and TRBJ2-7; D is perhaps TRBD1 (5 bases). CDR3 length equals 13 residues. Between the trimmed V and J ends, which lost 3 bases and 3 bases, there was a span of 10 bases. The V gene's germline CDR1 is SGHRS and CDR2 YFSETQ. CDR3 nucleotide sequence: TGCGCCAGCAGCTCTAACAGGTTCTACGAGCAGTACTTC. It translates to CASSSNRFYEQYF.

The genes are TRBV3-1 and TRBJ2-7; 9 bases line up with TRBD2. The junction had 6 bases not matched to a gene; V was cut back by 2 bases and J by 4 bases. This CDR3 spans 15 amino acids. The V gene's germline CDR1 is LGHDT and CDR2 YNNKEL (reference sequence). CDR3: CASSQLLLAGYEQYF. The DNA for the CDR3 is TGTGCCAGCAGCCAATTGTTACTAGCGGGTTACGAGCAGTACTTC.

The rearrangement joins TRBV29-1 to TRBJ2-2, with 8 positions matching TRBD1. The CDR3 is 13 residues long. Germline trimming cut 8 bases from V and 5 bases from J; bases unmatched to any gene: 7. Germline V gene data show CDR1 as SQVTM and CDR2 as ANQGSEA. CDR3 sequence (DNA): TGCAGCTCCACGGACAGGGATACCGGGGAGCTGTTTTTT. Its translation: CSSTDRDTGELFF.

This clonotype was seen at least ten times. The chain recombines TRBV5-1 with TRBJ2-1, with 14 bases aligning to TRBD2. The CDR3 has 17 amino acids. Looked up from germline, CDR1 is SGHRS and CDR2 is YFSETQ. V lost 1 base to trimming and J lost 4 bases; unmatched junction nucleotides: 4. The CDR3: CASSLPGLAGGYNEQFF. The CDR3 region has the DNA TGCGCCAGCAGCTTGCCCGGACTAGCGGGAGGTTACAATGAGCAGTTCTTC. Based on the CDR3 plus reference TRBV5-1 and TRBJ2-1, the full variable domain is KAGVTQTPRYLIKTRGQQVTLSCSPISGHRSVSWYQQTPGQGLQFLFEYFSETQRNKGNFPGRFSGRQFSNSRSEMNVSTLELGDSALYLCASSLPGLAGGYNEQFFGPGTRLTVL.

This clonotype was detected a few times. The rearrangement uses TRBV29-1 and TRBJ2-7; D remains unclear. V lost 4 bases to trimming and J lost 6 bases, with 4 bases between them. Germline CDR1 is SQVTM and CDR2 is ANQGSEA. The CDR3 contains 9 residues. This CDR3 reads CSVGAEQYF. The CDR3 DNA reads TGCAGCGTTGGGGCCGAGCAGTACTTC.

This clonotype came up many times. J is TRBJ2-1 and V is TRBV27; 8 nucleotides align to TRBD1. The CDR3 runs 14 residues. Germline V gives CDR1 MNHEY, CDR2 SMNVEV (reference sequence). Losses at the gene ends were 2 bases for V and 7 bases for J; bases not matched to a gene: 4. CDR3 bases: TGTGCCAGCAGTTTAGGACAGGGTGTAAATGAGCAGTTCTTC. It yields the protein CASSLGQGVNEQFF.

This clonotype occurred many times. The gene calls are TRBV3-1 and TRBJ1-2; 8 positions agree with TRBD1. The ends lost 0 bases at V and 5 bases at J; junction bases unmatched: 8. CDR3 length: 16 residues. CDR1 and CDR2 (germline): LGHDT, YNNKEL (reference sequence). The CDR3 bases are TGTGCCAGCAGCCAAGATGGCCCCAGGGGGCGATATGGCTACACCTTC. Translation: CASSQDGPRGRYGYTF.

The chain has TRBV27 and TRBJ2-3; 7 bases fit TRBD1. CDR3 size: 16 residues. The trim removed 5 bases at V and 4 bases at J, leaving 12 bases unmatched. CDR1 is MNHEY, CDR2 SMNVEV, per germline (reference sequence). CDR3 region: CASSPLTGLQADTQYF. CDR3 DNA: TGTGCCAGCAGTCCCCTGACAGGGCTGCAGGCAGATACGCAGTATTTT.

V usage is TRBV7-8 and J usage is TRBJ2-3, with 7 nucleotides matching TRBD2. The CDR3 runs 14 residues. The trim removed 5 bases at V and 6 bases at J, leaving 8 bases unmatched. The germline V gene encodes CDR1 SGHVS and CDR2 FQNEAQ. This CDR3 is CASSVDRDYDTQYF. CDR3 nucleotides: TGTGCCAGCAGCGTCGACCGGGACTACGATACGCAGTATTTT.

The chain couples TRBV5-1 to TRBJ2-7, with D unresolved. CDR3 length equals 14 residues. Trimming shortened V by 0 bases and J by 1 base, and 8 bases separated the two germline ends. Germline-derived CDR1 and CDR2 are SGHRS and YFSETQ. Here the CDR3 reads CASSLGGKSYEQYF. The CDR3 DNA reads TGCGCCAGCAGCTTGGGGGGAAAGTCCTACGAGCAGTACTTC. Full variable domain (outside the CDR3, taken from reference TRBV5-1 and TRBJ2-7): KAGVTQTPRYLIKTRGQQVTLSCSPISGHRSVSWYQQTPGQGLQFLFEYFSETQRNKGNFPGRFSGRQFSNSRSEMNVSTLELGDSALYLCASSLGGKSYEQYFGPGTRLTVT.

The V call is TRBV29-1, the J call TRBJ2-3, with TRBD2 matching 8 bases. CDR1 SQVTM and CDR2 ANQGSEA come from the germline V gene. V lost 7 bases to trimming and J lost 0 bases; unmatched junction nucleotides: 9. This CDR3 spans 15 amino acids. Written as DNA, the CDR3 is TGCAGCGGCGCCGGGACTAGACTAAGCACAGATACGCAGTATTTT. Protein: CSGAGTRLSTDTQYF.

CDR3 DNA sequence: TGTGCCAGCAGCTCACCTTTTGATGAGCAGTTCTTC. Protein: CASSSPFDEQFF. The chain recombines TRBV7-9 with TRBJ2-1; D not resolved. Trimming left V 4 bases short and J 8 bases short, with 9 bases between. Per the germline V gene, CDR1 is SEHNR and CDR2 is FQNEAQ (reference sequence). CDR3 size: 12 residues.

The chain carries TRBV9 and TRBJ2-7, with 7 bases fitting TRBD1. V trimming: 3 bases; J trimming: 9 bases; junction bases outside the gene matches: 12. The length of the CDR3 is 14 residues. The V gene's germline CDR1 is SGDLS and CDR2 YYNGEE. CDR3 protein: CASSAAPGTARQYF. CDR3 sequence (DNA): TGTGCCAGCAGCGCTGCTCCCGGGACAGCACGGCAGTACTTC.

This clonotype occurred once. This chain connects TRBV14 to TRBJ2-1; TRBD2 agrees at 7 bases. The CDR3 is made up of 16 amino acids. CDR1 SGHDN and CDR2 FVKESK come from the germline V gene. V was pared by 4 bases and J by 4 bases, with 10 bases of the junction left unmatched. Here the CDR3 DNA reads TGTGCCAGCAGCCGCTTGCACAGCGGGGTTTACAATGAGCAGTTCTTC. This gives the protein CASSRLHSGVYNEQFF.

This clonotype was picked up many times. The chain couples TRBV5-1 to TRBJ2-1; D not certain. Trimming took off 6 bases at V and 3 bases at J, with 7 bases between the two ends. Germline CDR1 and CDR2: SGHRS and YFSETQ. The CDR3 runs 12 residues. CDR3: CASKEDYNEQFF. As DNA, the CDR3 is TGCGCCAGCAAAGAGGACTACAATGAGCAGTTCTTC.

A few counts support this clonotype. The CDR3: CASSYSGPVANTGELFF. The DNA for the CDR3 is TGTGCCAGCAGTTACTCGGGCCCGGTTGCGAACACCGGGGAGCTGTTTTTT. This rearrangement joins TRBV6-5 to TRBJ2-2, with no clear D. The ends were cut back, 0 bases at V and 0 bases at J, with 11 bases in the middle. There are 17 residues in the CDR3. Per germline, CDR1 MNHEY and CDR2 SVGAGI.

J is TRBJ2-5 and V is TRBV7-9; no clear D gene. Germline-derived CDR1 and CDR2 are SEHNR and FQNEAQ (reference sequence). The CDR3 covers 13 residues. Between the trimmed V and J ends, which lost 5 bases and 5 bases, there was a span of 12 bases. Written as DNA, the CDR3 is TGTGCCAGCAGCCTCATTCAAAGGGAGACCCAGTACTTC. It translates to CASSLIQRETQYF.

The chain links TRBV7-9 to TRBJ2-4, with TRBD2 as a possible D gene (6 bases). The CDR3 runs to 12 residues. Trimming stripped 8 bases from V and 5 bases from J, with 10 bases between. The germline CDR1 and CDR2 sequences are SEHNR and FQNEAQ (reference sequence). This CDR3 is CASRESENIQYF. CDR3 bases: TGTGCCAGCCGGGAGTCGGAAAACATTCAGTACTTC.

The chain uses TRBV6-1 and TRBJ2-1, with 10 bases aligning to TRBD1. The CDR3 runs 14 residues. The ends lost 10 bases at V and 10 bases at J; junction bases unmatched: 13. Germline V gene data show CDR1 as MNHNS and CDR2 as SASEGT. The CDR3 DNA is TGTGCCACCTCAAGGGACAGGGGATGGGGGGAGCAGTTCTTC. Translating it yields CATSRDRGWGEQFF.

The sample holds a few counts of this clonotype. The CDR3 bases are TGTGCCAGCAGCCAAGAGAGAGGAGTGGGGGGACAGTTCTTC. It encodes CASSQERGVGGQFF. This sequence joins TRBV4-2 and TRBJ2-1; D possibly corresponds to TRBD2 (6 bases). Trimming removed 0 bases at V and 13 bases at J, with 16 bases between. The CDR3 contains 14 residues. Germline V gives CDR1 LGHNA, CDR2 YNFKEQ.

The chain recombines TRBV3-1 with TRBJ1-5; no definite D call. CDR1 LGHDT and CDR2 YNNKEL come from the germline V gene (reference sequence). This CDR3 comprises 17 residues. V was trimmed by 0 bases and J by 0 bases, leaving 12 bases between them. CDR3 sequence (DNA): TGTGCCAGCAGCCAAGAAGGAGTCCTGGGTAGCAATCAGCCCCAGCATTTT. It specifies CASSQEGVLGSNQPQHF.

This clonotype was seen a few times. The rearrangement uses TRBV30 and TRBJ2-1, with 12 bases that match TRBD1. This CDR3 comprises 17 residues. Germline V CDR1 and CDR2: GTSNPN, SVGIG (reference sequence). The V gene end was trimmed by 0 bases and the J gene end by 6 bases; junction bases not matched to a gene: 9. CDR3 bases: TGTGCCTGGAGTGTATCCGGGACAGGGGGCTTTCGCAATGAGCAGTTCTTC. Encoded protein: CAWSVSGTGGFRNEQFF.

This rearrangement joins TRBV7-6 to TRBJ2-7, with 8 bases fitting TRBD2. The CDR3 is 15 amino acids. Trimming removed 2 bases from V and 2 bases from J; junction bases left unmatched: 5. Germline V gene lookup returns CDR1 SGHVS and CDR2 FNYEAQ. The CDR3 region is CASSLFGGRTYEQYF. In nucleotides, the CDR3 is TGTGCCAGCAGCTTATTTGGCGGGAGGACCTACGAGCAGTACTTC. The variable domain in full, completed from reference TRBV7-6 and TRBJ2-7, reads GAGVSQSPRYKVTKRGQDVALRCDPISGHVSLYWYRQALGQGPEFLTYFNYEAQQDKSGLPNDRFSAERPEGSISTLTIQRTEQRDSAMYRCASSLFGGRTYEQYFGPGTRLTVT.

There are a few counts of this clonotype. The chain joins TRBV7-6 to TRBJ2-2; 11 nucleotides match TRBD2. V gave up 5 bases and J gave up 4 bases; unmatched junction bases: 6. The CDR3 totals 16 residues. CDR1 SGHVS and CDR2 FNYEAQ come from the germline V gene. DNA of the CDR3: TGTGCCAGCAGCCCCGGGACTAGCGGAACCACCGGGGAGCTGTTTTTT. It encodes CASSPGTSGTTGELFF. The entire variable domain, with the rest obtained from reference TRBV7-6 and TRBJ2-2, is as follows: GAGVSQSPRYKVTKRGQDVALRCDPISGHVSLYWYRQALGQGPEFLTYFNYEAQQDKSGLPNDRFSAERPEGSISTLTIQRTEQRDSAMYRCASSPGTSGTTGELFFGEGSRLTVL.

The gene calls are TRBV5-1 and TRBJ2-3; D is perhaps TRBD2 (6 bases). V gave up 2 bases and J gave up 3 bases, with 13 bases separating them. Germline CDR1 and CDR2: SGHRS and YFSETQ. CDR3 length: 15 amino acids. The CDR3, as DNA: TGCGCCAGCAGCTTTACGGGAGAGAGTACAGATACGCAGTATTTT. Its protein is CASSFTGESTDTQYF. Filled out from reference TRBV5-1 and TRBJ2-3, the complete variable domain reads KAGVTQTPRYLIKTRGQQVTLSCSPISGHRSVSWYQQTPGQGLQFLFEYFSETQRNKGNFPGRFSGRQFSNSRSEMNVSTLELGDSALYLCASSFTGESTDTQYFGPGTRLTVL.

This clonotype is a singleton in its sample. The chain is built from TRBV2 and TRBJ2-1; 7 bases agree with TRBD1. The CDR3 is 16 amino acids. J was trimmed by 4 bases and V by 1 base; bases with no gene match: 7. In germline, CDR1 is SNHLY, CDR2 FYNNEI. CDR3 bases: TGTGCCAGCAGTGAAGGCGAGACAGGGCTATACAATGAGCAGTTCTTC. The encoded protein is CASSEGETGLYNEQFF. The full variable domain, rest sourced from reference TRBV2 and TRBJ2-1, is EPEVTQTPSHQVTQMGQEVILRCVPISNHLYFYWYRQILGQKVEFLVSFYNNEISEKSEIFDDQFSVERPDGSNFTLKIRSTKLEDSAMYFCASSEGETGLYNEQFFGPGTRLTVL.

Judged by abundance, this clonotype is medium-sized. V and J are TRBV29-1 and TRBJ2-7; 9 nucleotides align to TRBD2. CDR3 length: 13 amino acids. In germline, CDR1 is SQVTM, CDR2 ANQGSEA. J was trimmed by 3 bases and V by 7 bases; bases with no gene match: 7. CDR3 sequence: CSAKSGRFYEQYF. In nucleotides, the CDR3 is TGCAGCGCCAAAAGCGGGAGGTTCTACGAGCAGTACTTC.